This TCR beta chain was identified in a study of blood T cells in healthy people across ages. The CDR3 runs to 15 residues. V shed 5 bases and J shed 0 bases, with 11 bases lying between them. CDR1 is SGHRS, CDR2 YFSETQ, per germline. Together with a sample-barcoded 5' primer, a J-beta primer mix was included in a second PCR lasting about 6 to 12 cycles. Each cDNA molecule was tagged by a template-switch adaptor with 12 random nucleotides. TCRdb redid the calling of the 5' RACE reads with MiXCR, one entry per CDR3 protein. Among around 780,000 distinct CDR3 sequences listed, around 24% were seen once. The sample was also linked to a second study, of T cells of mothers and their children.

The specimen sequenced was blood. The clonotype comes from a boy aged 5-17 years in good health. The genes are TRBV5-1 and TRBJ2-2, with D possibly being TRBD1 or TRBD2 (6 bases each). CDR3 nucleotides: TGCGCCAGCAGTGGGGGGACACCGAACACCGGGGAGCTGTTTTTT. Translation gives CASSGGTPNTGELFF. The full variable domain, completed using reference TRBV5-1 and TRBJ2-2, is KAGVTQTPRYLIKTRGQQVTLSCSPISGHRSVSWYQQTPGQGLQFLFEYFSETQRNKGNFPGRFSGRQFSNSRSEMNVSTLELGDSALYLCASSGGTPNTGELFFGEGSRLTVL.